This T cell receptor (beta chain) was sequenced during a study of cytomegalovirus exposure and HLA in healthy donors. Across the study: There were over 350 genotyped donors. Of these, 81% fell in the genetic ancestry cluster associated with self-reported Caucasian donors.

Study-level findings and limits: Later, an analysis showed that TCR beta chains associated with HLA were more clonally expanded than others that were equally common.

V was trimmed by 3 bases and J by 1 base, leaving 7 bases between them. Germline values: CDR1 SGHTA, CDR2 FQGNSA. This CDR3 is built from 14 residues. Primers included in the PCR were 60 Vbeta and 13 Jbeta primers. Using immunoSEQ multiplex PCR, the repertoire was profiled, and TCRdb retains in-frame clones only, with some absent. The data hold some 180,000 clones, with around 80% observed a single time. On this clone itself: Its antigen is not identified.

The TCR originated in a woman aged 25 to 45 in good health and CMV-seronegative. Sequenced input: PBMCs. V and J are TRBV7-2 and TRBJ1-3; D uncertain. The CDR3 coding sequence is TGTGCCAGCAGCTTGGGCGCGTCTGGAAACACCATATATTTT. This encodes CASSLGASGNTIYF.